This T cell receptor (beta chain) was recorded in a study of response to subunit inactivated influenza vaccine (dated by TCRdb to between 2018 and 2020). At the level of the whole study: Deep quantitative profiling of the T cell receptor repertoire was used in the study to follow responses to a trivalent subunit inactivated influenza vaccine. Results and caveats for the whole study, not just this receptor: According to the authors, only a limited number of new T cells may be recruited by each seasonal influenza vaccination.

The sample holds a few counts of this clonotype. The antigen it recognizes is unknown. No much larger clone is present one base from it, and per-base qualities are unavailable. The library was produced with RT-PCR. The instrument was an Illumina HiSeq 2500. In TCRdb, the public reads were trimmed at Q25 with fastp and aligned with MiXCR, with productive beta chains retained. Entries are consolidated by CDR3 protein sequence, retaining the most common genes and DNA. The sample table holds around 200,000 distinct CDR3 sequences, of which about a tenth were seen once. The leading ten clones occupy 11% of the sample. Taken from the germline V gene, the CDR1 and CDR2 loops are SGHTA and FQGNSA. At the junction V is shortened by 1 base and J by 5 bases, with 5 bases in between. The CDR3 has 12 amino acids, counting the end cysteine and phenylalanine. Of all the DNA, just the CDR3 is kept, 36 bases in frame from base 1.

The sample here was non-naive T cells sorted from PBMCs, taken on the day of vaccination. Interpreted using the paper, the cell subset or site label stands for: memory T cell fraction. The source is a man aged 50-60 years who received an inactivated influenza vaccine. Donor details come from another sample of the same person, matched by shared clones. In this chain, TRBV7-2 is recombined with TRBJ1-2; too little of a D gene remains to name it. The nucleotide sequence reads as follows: TGTGCCAGCAGCTTAGTAGGGTATGGCTACACCTTC. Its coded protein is CASSLVGYGYTF.